The 5 T cell receptor beta chains presented below share a single source sample, sequenced in a study of T cell responses to AZD1222 COVID-19 vaccine. Some clones are missing from TCRdb's copy, which holds only in-frame ones; the method was immunoSEQ multiplex PCR. The sample contains tens of thousands of clones, about three quarters of which appear only once. The sequencing here drew on peripheral blood, taken 28 days after the second AZD1222 dose. Every receptor here comes from an adult who received the AZD1222 COVID-19 vaccine.

This clone has just one count. V and J are TRBV11-2 and TRBJ2-2; no clear D gene. The CDR3 has 13 amino acids. The V end was cut by 5 bases, the J end by 7 bases, with 11 bases between. The V gene's germline CDR1 is SGHAT and CDR2 FQNNGV. The CDR3 DNA reads as TGTGCCAGCAGCCTGGGCGGTGGCGGGGAGCTGTTTTTT. The encoded protein is CASSLGGGGELFF. The full variable domain, completed using reference TRBV11-2 and TRBJ2-2, is EAGVAQSPRYKIIEKRQSVAFWCNPISGHATLYWYQQILGQGPKLLIQFQNNGVVDDSQLPKDRFSAERLKGVDSTLKIQPAKLEDSAVYLCASSLGGGGELFFGEGSRLTVL.

The V call is TRBV9, the J call TRBJ2-5; the D gene is possibly TRBD2 (5 bases). Germline CDR1 and CDR2: SGDLS and YYNGEE. CDR3 size: 15 residues. Trimming left V 4 bases short and J 2 bases short, with 15 bases between. CDR3 DNA sequence: TGTGCCAGCAGCAGAACCTTAGTAGCGCAAGAGACCCAGTACTTC. Translating gives CASSRTLVAQETQYF. The whole variable domain, filled in from reference TRBV9 and TRBJ2-5, reads DSGVTQTPKHLITATGQRVTLRCSPRSGDLSVYWYQQSLDQGLQFLIQYYNGEERAKGNILERFSAQQFPDLHSELNLSSLELGDSALYFCASSRTLVAQETQYFGPGTRLLVL.

This clone was seen only once. This chain uses TRBV5-6 with TRBJ2-7, with D perhaps assigned TRBD1 or TRBD2 (5 bases each). There are 12 residues in the CDR3. Germline CDR1 reads SGHDT; CDR2 reads YYEEEE. Between the trimmed V and J ends, which lost 3 bases and 6 bases, there was a span of 10 bases. This CDR3 is CASSWGRGEQYF. The CDR3 region has the DNA TGTGCCAGCAGCTGGGGGAGAGGCGAGCAGTACTTC. Full variable domain (rest looked up from reference TRBV5-6 and TRBJ2-7): DAGVTQSPTHLIKTRGQQVTLRCSPKSGHDTVSWYQQALGQGPQFIFQYYEEEERQRGNFPDRFSGHQFPNYSSELNVNALLLGDSALYLCASSWGRGEQYFGPGTRLTVT.

The rearrangement joins TRBV18 to TRBJ2-1; 9 bases fit TRBD2. In germline, CDR1 is KGHSH, CDR2 LQKENI. This CDR3 comprises 16 residues. With V trimmed by 6 bases and J by 8 bases, 14 bases remained unmatched. CDR3 sequence: CASSRIPGLASYEQFF. The CDR3 DNA sequence: TGTGCCAGCTCGCGAATCCCGGGACTAGCAAGCTATGAGCAGTTCTTC. The entire variable domain, with the rest obtained from reference TRBV18 and TRBJ2-1, is as follows: NAGVMQNPRHLVRRRGQEARLRCSPMKGHSHVYWYRQLPEEGLKFMVYLQKENIIDESGMPKERFSAEFPKEGPSILRIQQVVRGDSAAYFCASSRIPGLASYEQFFGPGTRLTVL.

CDR3 protein: CATSDVGGGYNEQFF. DNA for the CDR3: TGTGCCACCAGTGATGTTGGCGGGGGGTACAATGAGCAGTTCTTC. The V and J genes are TRBV24-1 and TRBJ2-1, with 8 nucleotides matching TRBD2. The junction had 4 bases not matched to a gene; V was cut back by 3 bases and J by 4 bases. CDR3 size: 15 residues. Germline-derived CDR1 and CDR2 are KGHDR and SFDVKD.